This T cell receptor beta chain stems from a study of T cell responses to AZD1222 COVID-19 vaccine (TCRdb year 2021). Regarding the complete study: AZD1222 recipients given second doses at about 4 weeks or at about 12 weeks were pooled, since spike-specific TCR depth and breadth were not found to differ between the two schedules. A total of about 250 trial participants underwent TCR sequencing, of whom about 200 had received two doses of AZD1222 and about 25 had received two doses of the MenACWY control vaccine. Trial participants were enrolled by age into 18-55, 56-69 and 70-plus year subgroups, with around 140, 26 and 57 TCR-sequenced participants respectively. Overall study outcomes, separate from this receptor: In the small 56-69-year group, the increase in depth fell short of significance, most likely because of low power. The whole spike protein was spanned by vaccine-associated CD4 TCRs, and dominant responses were seen in regions 160-218 and 743-854. Epitopes outside the regions mutated in the B.1.351 and B.1.1.7 variants were reportedly recognized by nearly half of the unique spike-specific TCRs. No day 14 peak-response samples were available, so repertoires were characterized only after the peak T cell response. Conclusions about previously exposed vaccinees are limited, since just a handful of AZD1222 recipients were seropositive for SARS-CoV-2 at baseline. A significant rise in spike-specific TCR breadth and depth was observed after two AZD1222 doses relative to day 0 and relative to MenACWY recipients. Participants were mostly white British, with more females than males. The authors suggested clonal diversity may have been underestimated.

V lost 1 base and J lost 0 bases; the stretch between them is 18 bases long. CDR3 length: 19 amino acids, cysteine to phenylalanine. The retained sequence is limited to the CDR3, 57 bases, with the frame set at the first base. CDR1 LGHDT and CDR2 YNNKEL were looked up in the germline V gene (reference sequence). About this clone: Its antigen has not been determined. No base quality values were provided; no much bigger clone lies one nucleotide off.

Interpreted using the paper, the time point label stands for: baseline before first vaccination. Vaccinee samples came from UK trials COV001 and COV002, including a single-blind randomized controlled phase 2/3 trial of AZD1222 (ChAdOx1 nCoV-19) in healthy adults. For TCRbeta chain sequencing, PBMC samples were collected from trial participants at day 0 and at day 28 after the second dose. The CDR3 regions of human TCRbeta chains were analyzed by immunosequencing. Per the source publication's procedure: Repertoire TCRs were checked for matches against a reference library of SARS-CoV-2-specific TCRs that had been generated using the MIRA antigen-specificity platform. Breadth was defined as the fraction of unique TCRs that were SARS-CoV-2-associated. Depth was defined as the fraction of total T cells that were SARS-CoV-2-associated. Using the MIRA data, every spike-specific TCR was mapped to the spike region that the TCR reacted to and assigned to either a CD4 or a CD8 class. Log10-transformed breadth and depth values were compared by one-way ANOVA with Sidak's multiple comparisons tests. TCRdb took over this immuneACCESS table, retaining in-frame rearrangements with V and J assigned. Such tables are incomplete; in checked studies, under half of the missing clones stem from an unresolved V gene, and the remainder is unexplained. The V and J calls and clone size are taken from that table; D and trimming were inferred from the DNA. A total of 90,000 to 120,000 clones appear in this sample, roughly 90% of them only once. Around 20% of the sample is held by the ten biggest clonotypes.

This receptor was identified in an adult in good health. This receptor chain uses TRBV3-1 (or the pseudogene TRBV3-2) and TRBJ1-4, with TRBD1 perhaps the D gene, on 5 matching bases. The specimen was peripheral blood, collected on day 0 of AZD1222 vaccination. CDR3 region: CASSQVLGGTPATNEKLFF. In nucleotide form, the sequence is TGTGCCAGCAGCCAAGTCCTGGGAGGGACCCCAGCAACTAATGAAAAACTGTTTTTT.